Shown below are 13 T cell receptor beta chains from a single sample sequenced in a study of immune evolution from preneoplasia to lung adenocarcinoma. Measured with immunoSEQ multiplex PCR; TCRdb has only the in-frame clones, and not every one. Of fewer than 50,000 clones detected, approximately 80% appear once; the ten largest clones hold roughly 4.7%. Sequenced: FFPE invasive lung adenocarcinoma tissue. The receptors originated from a person in their sixties or seventies with lung adenocarcinoma.

The chain recombines TRBV7-2 with TRBJ1-2, with D possibly being TRBD1 (6 bases). The germline CDR1 and CDR2 sequences are SGHTA and FQGNSA. This CDR3 has 15 residues. V lost 5 bases and J lost 6, with 19 bases in between. In DNA, the CDR3 is TGTGCCAGCAGCCTCCAACAGGGAGCGTACGATGGCTACACCTTC. Translation: CASSLQQGAYDGYTF.

This clone was seen once. V gene TRBV10-1 combines with J gene TRBJ2-3, with D possibly TRBD2 on 6 matching bases. Germline-derived CDR1 and CDR2 are WNHNN and SYGVQD (reference sequence). This CDR3 contains 15 residues. V dropped 3 bases and J dropped 3 bases, with 13 bases sitting between them. The CDR3 nucleotides are TGCGCCAGCAGTGACCCCTCTAGCGCTACAGATACGCAGTATTTT. Amino acid sequence: CASSDPSSATDTQYF.

The chain carries TRBV29-1 and TRBJ1-4; D gene unclear. V was shortened by 7 bases and J by 7 bases, with 13 bases between the two germline ends. CDR3 length: 12 amino acids. Germline V gene sequence: CDR1 SQVTM, CDR2 ANQGSEA. CDR3 loop: CSGGRSGEKLFF. The CDR3 nucleotides read TGCAGCGGTGGACGGTCGGGTGAAAAACTGTTTTTT.

This chain joins TRBV29-1 and TRBJ2-5; TRBD2 agrees at 7 bases. CDR3 size: 13 residues. Germline V gene sequence: CDR1 SQVTM, CDR2 ANQGSEA. V was pared by 1 base and J by 5 bases, with 4 bases of the junction left unmatched. CDR3 DNA sequence: TGCAGCGTTGAAGGCAGGGAGGGGGAGACCCAGTACTTC. It yields the protein CSVEGREGETQYF.

The rearrangement links TRBV12-5 to TRBJ2-1; D not resolved. CDR1 and CDR2 from the germline V gene are LGHNT and FRNRAP. The ends were cut back, 1 base at V and 0 bases at J, with 10 bases in the middle. This CDR3 contains 16 residues. The DNA for the CDR3 is TGTGCTAGTGGTTTGGCTCGAGACATCTCCTACAATGAGCAGTTCTTC. Amino acid sequence: CASGLARDISYNEQFF. The whole variable domain, filled in from reference TRBV12-5 and TRBJ2-1, reads DARVTQTPRHKVTEMGQEVTMRCQPILGHNTVFWYRQTMMQGLELLAYFRNRAPLDDSGMPKDRFSAEMPDATLATLKIQPSEPRDSAVYFCASGLARDISYNEQFFGPGTRLTVL.

This chain joins TRBV19 and TRBJ1-5, with D maybe TRBD1 (5 bases). Between the trimmed V and J ends, which lost 3 bases and 0 bases, there was a span of 15 bases. Germline-derived CDR1 and CDR2 are LNHDA and SQIVND (reference sequence). This CDR3 comprises 17 residues. The CDR3 spells CASSMPQGDYSNQPQHF. The CDR3 coding sequence is TGTGCCAGTAGTATGCCGCAGGGAGATTATAGCAATCAGCCCCAGCATTTT.

The chain uses TRBV10-3 and TRBJ1-5; the match to TRBD1 covers 7 bases. The CDR3 covers 12 residues. Germline CDR1 reads ENHRY; CDR2 reads SYGVKD. With V trimmed by 10 bases and J by 3 bases, 3 bases remained unmatched. The CDR3 DNA follows: TGTGCCACGGGACAGATCAATCAGCCCCAGCATTTT. Translating it yields CATGQINQPQHF.

The CDR3 loop reads CASSLKSRSGANVLTF. The DNA of the CDR3 is TGTGCCAGCAGTTTAAAGTCCCGTTCCGGGGCCAACGTCCTGACTTTC. The chain has TRBV27 and TRBJ2-6; D is ambiguous. The CDR3 runs to 16 residues. Trimming removed 2 bases at V and 4 bases at J, with 12 bases between. The germline V gene has CDR1 MNHEY and CDR2 SMNVEV (reference sequence).

CDR3 sequence reads: CASSPGQGFNNEQFF. The CDR3 coding sequence is TGTGCCAGTAGCCCGGGACAGGGTTTCAACAATGAGCAGTTCTTC. V is TRBV9 and J is TRBJ2-1; 9 bases align to TRBD1. This CDR3 has 15 amino acids. V trimming: 8 bases; J trimming: 5 bases; junction bases outside the gene matches: 11. Germline CDR1 and CDR2: SGDLS and YYNGEE.

This clone was observed once. V gene TRBV19 combines with J gene TRBJ2-7; 10 bases fit TRBD1. V was clipped by 5 bases and J by 2 bases; unmatched bases: 6. The germline gives CDR1 LNHDA, CDR2 SQIVND (reference sequence). CDR3 length equals 15 residues. The CDR3 spells CASSSTGTGAYEQYF. For the CDR3, the DNA is TGTGCCAGTAGTTCAACCGGGACAGGGGCCTACGAGCAGTACTTC.

The chain employs TRBV9 and TRBJ1-2; the D is unclear. Germline CDR1 reads SGDLS; CDR2 reads YYNGEE. This CDR3 has 14 residues. V was cut by 2 bases and J by 1 base, with 9 bases left in between. The CDR3 sequence: CASSVGGYNYGYTF. For the CDR3, the DNA is TGTGCCAGCAGCGTTGGTGGATATAACTATGGCTACACCTTC.

The CDR3 DNA follows: TGTGCCAGCAGGGAAGCGGGAGGTGTCTACGAGCAGTACTTC. This translates into CASREAGGVYEQYF. V usage is TRBV28 and J usage is TRBJ2-7; 9 bases are a match to TRBD2. Trimming at V came to 6 bases and at J to 3 bases, leaving 6 bases not matched to a gene. CDR3 length: 14 residues. CDR1 and CDR2 (germline): MDHEN, SYDVKM.

The chain combines TRBV11-2 with TRBJ2-1; TRBD2 aligns across 12 bases. Germline V gene sequence: CDR1 SGHAT, CDR2 FQNNGV. Trimming cost V 5 bases and J 5 bases; bases outside gene matches: 13. The CDR3 has 18 residues. CDR3 amino acids: CASSPDGPLAGGNNEQFF. In nucleotides, the CDR3 is TGTGCCAGCAGCCCAGACGGCCCTCTAGCGGGAGGGAACAATGAGCAGTTCTTC. Complete variable domain (other parts from reference TRBV11-2 and TRBJ2-1): EAGVAQSPRYKIIEKRQSVAFWCNPISGHATLYWYQQILGQGPKLLIQFQNNGVVDDSQLPKDRFSAERLKGVDSTLKIQPAKLEDSAVYLCASSPDGPLAGGNNEQFFGPGTRLTVL.